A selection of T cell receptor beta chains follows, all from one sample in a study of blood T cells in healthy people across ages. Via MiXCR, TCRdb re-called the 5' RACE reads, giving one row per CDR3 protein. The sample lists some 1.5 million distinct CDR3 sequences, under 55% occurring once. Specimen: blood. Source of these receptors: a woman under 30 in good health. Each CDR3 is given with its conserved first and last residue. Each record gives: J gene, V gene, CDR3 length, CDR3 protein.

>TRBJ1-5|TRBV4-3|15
CASSQEYPGFPPQHF
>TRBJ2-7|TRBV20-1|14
CSAHRTSRSNEQYF
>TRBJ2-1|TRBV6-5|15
CASSSTGGGYNEQFF
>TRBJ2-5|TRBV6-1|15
CASSEMAGDRETQYF
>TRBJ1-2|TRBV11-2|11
CASSAYYGYTF
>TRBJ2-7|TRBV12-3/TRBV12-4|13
CASSSGLAFEQYF
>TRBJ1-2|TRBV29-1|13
CSVRTGSFYGYTF
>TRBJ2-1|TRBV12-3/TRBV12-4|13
CAACQGVDNEQFF
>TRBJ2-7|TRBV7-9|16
CASSHPKVAGTYEQYF
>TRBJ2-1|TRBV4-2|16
CASSQDLGPDPSEQFF
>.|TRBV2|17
CASSASLAWDSYNEQYF
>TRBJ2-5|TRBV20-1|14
CSATTSGYQETQYF
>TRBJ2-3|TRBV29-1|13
CSVDVSRGDTQYF
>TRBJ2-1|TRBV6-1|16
CASSDLTGTVYNEQFF